This passage covers 28 T cell receptor beta chains from one sample sequenced in a study of OX40 agonist ivuxolimab in advanced cancers. TCRdb's copy holds only in-frame clones and misses some; the assay was immunoSEQ multiplex PCR. The table shows under 15,000 clones, with around 69% occurring only once. The source was CD4+ or CD8+ T cells sorted from blood, collected in a trial of the OX40 agonist ivuxolimab. The receptors were sampled from an adult with an advanced solid tumor such as melanoma, head and neck, liver or kidney cancer.

Within the sample, this clone is medium-sized. The chain links TRBV2 to TRBJ1-1; perhaps TRBD1 as D (6 bases). CDR1 and CDR2 from the germline V gene are SNHLY and FYNNEI. Trimming stripped 4 bases from V and 0 bases from J, with 9 bases between. The CDR3 extends over 14 amino acids. For the CDR3, the DNA is TGTGCCAGCAGTGCTGGACAGATGAACACTGAAGCTTTCTTT. It encodes CASSAGQMNTEAFF.

This chain connects TRBV4-1 to TRBJ2-7, with 8 bases fitting TRBD1. The CDR3 covers 13 residues. Germline V lookup: CDR1 MGHRA, CDR2 YSYEKL. The J segment lost 6 bases and the V segment lost 4 bases, leaving 5 bases of the junction unmatched. CDR3 residues: CASSRGQGIEQYF. CDR3 sequence (DNA): TGCGCCAGCAGCCGAGGACAGGGTATCGAGCAGTACTTC.

This rearrangement joins TRBV20-1 to TRBJ2-7, with unresolved D. The CDR3 is made up of 11 amino acids. The V gene lost 3 bases and the J gene lost 6 bases, with 9 bases spanning the gap. Germline V gene data show CDR1 as DFQATT and CDR2 as SNEGSKA (reference sequence). CDR3 residues: CSARMVGEQYF. CDR3 bases: TGCAGTGCTAGGATGGTAGGCGAGCAGTACTTC.

The V call is TRBV29-1, the J call TRBJ2-7; a possible D gene is TRBD1 (6 bases). The germline CDR1 and CDR2 sequences are SQVTM and ANQGSEA. This CDR3 has 11 amino acids. V was shortened by 7 bases and J by 2 bases, with 9 bases between the two germline ends. The CDR3 loop is CSARQAYEQYF. The CDR3 DNA sequence: TGCAGCGCGCGACAGGCCTACGAGCAGTACTTC.

This clone was seen a handful of times. J is TRBJ2-7 and V is TRBV6-1, with 9 bases lining up with TRBD1. V shed 6 bases, J shed 5 bases, and the junction held 11 bases outside the gene matches. The germline V gene encodes CDR1 MNHNS and CDR2 SASEGT. The CDR3 loop spans 15 amino acids. The CDR3: CASSSRTGASDEQYF. As DNA, the CDR3 is TGTGCCAGCAGCAGCAGGACAGGGGCTTCGGACGAGCAGTACTTC.

V gene TRBV7-2 combines with J gene TRBJ2-7; D is perhaps TRBD1 (6 bases). The CDR3 consists of 14 residues. V lost 3 bases and J lost 3, with 12 bases in between. Germline values: CDR1 SGHTA, CDR2 FQGNSA. CDR3 amino acids: CASSLDSFYYEQYF. As DNA, the CDR3 is TGTGCCAGCAGCTTGGACAGCTTTTACTACGAGCAGTACTTC.

This sequence joins TRBV7-2 and TRBJ2-7; D gene unclear. Trimming cost V 0 bases and J 0 bases, with 6 bases left between them. This CDR3 contains 14 residues. The germline V gene has CDR1 SGHTA and CDR2 FQGNSA. CDR3 loop: CASSLADSSYEQYF. DNA of the CDR3: TGTGCCAGCAGCTTAGCTGATAGCTCCTACGAGCAGTACTTC.

The rearrangement uses TRBV13 and TRBJ1-2, with D uncertain. The V gene lost 4 bases and the J gene lost 3 bases, with 9 bases spanning the gap. CDR1 is PRHDT, CDR2 FYEKMQ, per germline (reference sequence). This CDR3 region has 13 residues. This CDR3 is CASSSRIYYGYTF. As DNA, the CDR3 is TGTGCCAGCAGCTCGAGGATTTACTATGGCTACACCTTC.

In this sample, this clone turned up a few times. This chain connects TRBV2 to TRBJ1-2; D perhaps matches TRBD1 (5 bases). The V end was cut by 9 bases, the J end by 6 bases, with 20 bases between. CDR1 SNHLY and CDR2 FYNNEI come from the germline V gene. The CDR3 length is 14 residues. CDR3 in amino acids: CARGGDEGMDGYTF. Here the CDR3 DNA reads TGTGCCAGGGGGGGAGACGAAGGTATGGATGGCTACACCTTC.

The chain links TRBV28 to TRBJ2-6; TRBD1 agrees at 7 bases. The CDR3 is made up of 15 amino acids. After removal of 5 bases from V and 4 bases from J, the junction contained 5 bases not matched to a gene. Per the germline V gene, CDR1 is MDHEN and CDR2 is SYDVKM. The CDR3 spells CASSTRTGGANVLTF. The CDR3 region has the DNA TGTGCCAGCAGTACTCGGACAGGAGGGGCCAACGTCCTGACTTTC.

As to this clone: The identical CDR3 is also encoded by other nucleotide sequences in the sample. The chain links TRBV9 to TRBJ2-7; D gene ambiguous. CDR3 length: 14 amino acids. The V gene's germline CDR1 is SGDLS and CDR2 YYNGEE. The V end lost 0 bases, the J end lost 0 bases, and 7 bases lay between the germline ends. The CDR3 sequence: CASSVVPSSYEQYF. DNA for the CDR3: TGTGCCAGCAGCGTAGTCCCGAGCTCCTACGAGCAGTACTTC.

This clone was observed a handful of times. The chain has TRBV16 and TRBJ1-1, with unresolved D. Trimming removed 2 bases from V and 5 bases from J, with 12 bases in between. The germline CDR1 and CDR2 sequences are KGHSY and FQNENV. CDR3 length equals 14 residues. The CDR3 bases are TGTGCCAGCAGCCAAACCGCTTTGGGGACTGAAGCTTTCTTT. Encoded protein: CASSQTALGTEAFF.

By frequency in the sample, this clone is medium-sized. V gene TRBV7-3 combines with J gene TRBJ2-3; the D is unclear. In germline, CDR1 is SGHTA, CDR2 FQGTGA. V lost 2 bases to trimming and J lost 4 bases, with 10 bases between them. The CDR3 runs 14 residues. For the CDR3, the DNA is TGTGCCAGCAGCTTACGTAGCCCCCCAGATACGCAGTATTTT. Translating gives CASSLRSPPDTQYF.

This clone came up once. The chain couples TRBV6-6 to TRBJ2-6; D unclear. The germline V gene has CDR1 MNHNY and CDR2 SVGAGI (reference sequence). Trimming removed 5 bases from V and 0 bases from J, with 5 bases in between. The CDR3 has 14 residues. The CDR3 coding sequence is TGTGCCAGCAGTGACGGCTCTGGGGCCAACGTCCTGACTTTC. It specifies CASSDGSGANVLTF.

The rearrangement uses TRBV4-2 and TRBJ2-7; 14 nucleotides match TRBD2. The V and J ends lost 0 bases and 3 bases, in that order; junction bases with no gene match: 1. Germline V lookup: CDR1 LGHNA, CDR2 YNFKEQ. The CDR3 is made up of 16 amino acids. This CDR3 is CASSQEGTSGSYEQYF. DNA of the CDR3: TGTGCCAGCAGCCAAGAGGGGACTAGCGGGAGCTACGAGCAGTACTTC.

The chain recombines TRBV27 with TRBJ2-7; 10 nucleotides line up with TRBD2. The CDR3 has 15 residues. V shed 6 bases and J 3 bases; nucleotides not matched to a gene: 8. Germline CDR1 and CDR2: MNHEY and SMNVEV (reference sequence). The CDR3 loop reads CASSTGLASYYEQYF. In nucleotides, the CDR3 is TGTGCCAGCAGCACGGGACTAGCGAGTTACTACGAGCAGTACTTC.

The V gene is TRBV10-3, the J gene TRBJ1-6; no reliable D call. Germline V gives CDR1 ENHRY, CDR2 SYGVKD. This CDR3 contains 16 residues. V lost 0 bases and J 8 bases, leaving 14 bases between the germline ends. The CDR3 nucleotides are TGTGCCATCAGTGAGTCAGGAGCCCTGGGTTATTCACCCCTCCACTTT. Translated: CAISESGALGYSPLHF.

The V and J genes are TRBV11-2 and TRBJ2-1; no clear D. Germline V lookup: CDR1 SGHAT, CDR2 FQNNGV. This CDR3 has 14 residues. V dropped 3 bases and J dropped 0 bases, with 6 bases sitting between them. The DNA of the CDR3 is TGTGCCAGCAGCTTGGGATCCTCCTACAATGAGCAGTTCTTC. Its protein product is CASSLGSSYNEQFF.

This clone has only a few counts. The chain recombines TRBV5-6 with TRBJ1-2; no clear D gene. The CDR3 consists of 14 residues. Germline V gives CDR1 SGHDT, CDR2 YYEEEE. Trimming cost V 2 bases and J 1 base, with 9 bases left between them. The CDR3 nucleotides are TGTGCCAGCAGCTTCGACGGATTTAACTATGGCTACACCTTC. It translates to CASSFDGFNYGYTF.

The chain has TRBV28 and TRBJ2-7; D is unresolved. This CDR3 region has 14 residues. Deletions cut 4 bases from V and 3 bases from J, with 13 bases between. CDR1 is MDHEN and CDR2 is SYDVKM in the germline V gene. CDR3 sequence: CASSSRSYDYEQYF. The DNA for the CDR3 is TGTGCCAGCAGTTCGAGGTCTTACGACTACGAGCAGTACTTC.

This sequence joins TRBV28 and TRBJ1-4, with D uncertain. The ends were cut back, 5 bases at V and 3 bases at J, with 10 bases in the middle. Germline V gene sequence: CDR1 MDHEN, CDR2 SYDVKM. The CDR3 runs 14 residues. CDR3 nucleotide sequence: TGTGCCAGCAGTCCTGACGTAGCTAATGAAAAACTGTTTTTT. The encoded protein is CASSPDVANEKLFF.

J is TRBJ1-2 and V is TRBV19; D unclear. The CDR3 covers 14 residues. With 5 bases removed from V and 0 bases from J, the gap between germline ends came to 10 bases. Germline CDR1 is LNHDA and CDR2 is SQIVND (reference sequence). The CDR3 DNA is TGTGCCAGTAGTCTTGCACATACTAACTATGGCTACACCTTC. It yields the protein CASSLAHTNYGYTF.

The chain uses TRBV11-2 and TRBJ1-5; D ambiguous. This CDR3 comprises 13 residues. Germline CDR1 is SGHAT and CDR2 is FQNNGV. V lost 0 bases and J lost 6, with 6 bases in between. The CDR3 spells CASSLEVAQPQHF. The DNA for the CDR3 is TGTGCCAGCAGCTTAGAGGTAGCTCAGCCCCAGCATTTT.

The J gene is TRBJ1-1, the V gene TRBV6-5, with D maybe TRBD1 (5 bases). Trimming shortened V by 5 bases and J by 5 bases, and 12 bases separated the two germline ends. This CDR3 has 13 amino acids. Germline V gene data show CDR1 as MNHEY and CDR2 as SVGAGI. The CDR3 loop reads CASSGGAGTEAFF. The CDR3 nucleotides are TGTGCCAGCAGTGGAGGGGCAGGGACTGAAGCTTTCTTT.

The chain is built from TRBV28 and TRBJ2-7; 9 nucleotides align to TRBD1. Germline trimming cut 6 bases from V and 0 bases from J; bases unmatched to any gene: 6. From germline, CDR1 is MDHEN and CDR2 SYDVKM. The CDR3 length is 15 residues. The CDR3 sequence: CASSGDRATSYEQYF. CDR3 nucleotide sequence: TGTGCCAGCAGCGGGGACAGGGCGACCTCCTACGAGCAGTACTTC.

This rearrangement joins TRBV4-1 to TRBJ2-7; D unclear. This CDR3 is built from 14 residues. The V end was cut by 4 bases, the J end by 1 base, with 11 bases between. Per the germline V gene, CDR1 is MGHRA and CDR2 is YSYEKL. The DNA of the CDR3 is TGCGCCAGCAGCCCCCGGGTAGGGTCCTACGAGCAGTACTTC. Residues: CASSPRVGSYEQYF.

This clone was detected only a few times. The chain combines TRBV5-8 with TRBJ2-1; D remains unclear. CDR3 length: 9 amino acids. Germline V gene sequence: CDR1 SGHTS, CDR2 YDEGEE. Trimming stripped 7 bases from V and 14 bases from J, with 10 bases between. CDR3 region: CASPLWEFF. The CDR3 DNA reads as TGTGCCAGCCCCCTGTGGGAGTTCTTC.

This chain connects TRBV4-1 to TRBJ2-1, with unresolved D. V was shortened by 0 bases and J by 5 bases, with 8 bases between the two germline ends. This CDR3 spans 14 amino acids. CDR1 is MGHRA, CDR2 YSYEKL, per germline. The CDR3 spells CASSQEPNNNEQFF. CDR3 in DNA: TGCGCCAGCAGCCAAGAACCTAACAACAATGAGCAGTTCTTC.